This T cell receptor beta chain was captured in a study of human T cells and chemical hapten exposure. MiXCR was run by TCRdb on the RACE reads, yielding one entry per CDR3 protein. Of more than 65,000 distinct CDR3 sequences listed, 32% are singletons. This clonotype was seen a few times. This CDR3 has 16 residues. With 6 bases clipped from V and 7 bases from J, the junction kept 14 bases outside the gene matches. Germline loops: CDR1 DFQATT, CDR2 SNEGSKA (reference sequence). Time point given: patch test 1, 2 weeks after DPC sensitization. Treatment indicated: therapeutic diphenylcyclopropenone sensitization with weekly scalp DPC.

The input for sequencing was whole blood, taken in connection with sensitization to the hapten diphenylcyclopropenone (DPC). The chain recombines TRBV20-1 with TRBJ2-2; TRBD2 matches at 10 bases. The clonotype originates from a man aged 35 to 55 with alopecia areata. Some clones in this sample may be carry-over from other donors' samples. The CDR3 DNA sequence: TGCAGTGCCTTTCCCCGGCCTAGCGGGAGCTACGGGGAGCTGTTTTTT. Translation gives CSAFPRPSGSYGELFF.